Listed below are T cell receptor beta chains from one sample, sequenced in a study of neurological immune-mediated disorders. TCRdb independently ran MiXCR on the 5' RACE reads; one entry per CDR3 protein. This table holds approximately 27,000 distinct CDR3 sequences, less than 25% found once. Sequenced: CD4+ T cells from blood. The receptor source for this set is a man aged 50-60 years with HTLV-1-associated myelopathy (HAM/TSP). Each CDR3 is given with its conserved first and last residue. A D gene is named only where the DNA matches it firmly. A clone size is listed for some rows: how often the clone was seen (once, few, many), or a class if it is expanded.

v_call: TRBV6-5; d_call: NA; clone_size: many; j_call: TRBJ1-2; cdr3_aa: CASSYLGLRSGYTF; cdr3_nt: TGTGCCAGCAGTTACTTGGGACTAAGAAGTGGCTACACCTTC
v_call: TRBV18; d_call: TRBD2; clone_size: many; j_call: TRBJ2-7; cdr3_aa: CASSPVTPGGAYEQYF; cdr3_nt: TGTGCCAGCTCACCCGTGACACCGGGGGGGGCCTACGAGCAGTACTTC
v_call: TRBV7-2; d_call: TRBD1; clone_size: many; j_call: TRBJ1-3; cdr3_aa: CASSSGQGGVSGNTIYF; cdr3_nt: TGTGCCAGCAGCTCTGGACAGGGAGGGGTCTCTGGAAACACCATATATTTT
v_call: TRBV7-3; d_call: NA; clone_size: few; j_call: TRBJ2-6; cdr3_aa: CASSLTSGANVLTF; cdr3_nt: TGTGCCAGCAGCTTAACGTCTGGGGCCAACGTCCTGACTTTC
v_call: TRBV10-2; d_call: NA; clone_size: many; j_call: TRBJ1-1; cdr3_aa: CASNGPGLGTEAFF; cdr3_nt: TGCGCCAGCAATGGACCGGGACTGGGCACTGAAGCTTTCTTT
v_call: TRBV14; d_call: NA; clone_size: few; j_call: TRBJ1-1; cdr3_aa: CASSQLAAGRRTEAFF; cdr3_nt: TGTGCCAGCAGCCAGCTAGCTGCAGGGAGAAGGACTGAAGCTTTCTTT
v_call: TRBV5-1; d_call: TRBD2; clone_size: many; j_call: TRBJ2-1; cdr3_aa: CASSLRLAGGSNEQFF; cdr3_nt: TGCGCCAGCAGCTTGAGGCTAGCGGGGGGGTCCAATGAGCAGTTCTTC
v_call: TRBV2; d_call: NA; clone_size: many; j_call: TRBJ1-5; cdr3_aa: CASNSRRGQPQHF; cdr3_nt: TGTGCCAGCAACTCCAGGCGAGGTCAGCCCCAGCATTTT
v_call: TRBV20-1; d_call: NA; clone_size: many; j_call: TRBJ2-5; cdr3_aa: CSARDDQETQYF; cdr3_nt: TGCAGTGCCAGGGACGACCAAGAGACCCAGTACTTC
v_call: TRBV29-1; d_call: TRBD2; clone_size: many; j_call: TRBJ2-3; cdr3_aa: CSFSGGRGTDTQYF; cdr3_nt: TGCAGCTTTAGCGGGGGGCGGGGCACAGATACGCAGTATTTT
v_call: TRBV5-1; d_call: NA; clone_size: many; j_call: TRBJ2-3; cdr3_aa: CASSLGTTLTTDTQYF; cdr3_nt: TGCGCCAGCAGCTTGGGGACAACCCTCACCACAGATACGCAGTATTTT
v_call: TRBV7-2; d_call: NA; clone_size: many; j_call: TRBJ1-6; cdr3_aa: CASSLASGVGAPLHF; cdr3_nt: TGTGCCAGCAGCTTAGCTTCAGGGGTGGGTGCACCCCTCCACTTT
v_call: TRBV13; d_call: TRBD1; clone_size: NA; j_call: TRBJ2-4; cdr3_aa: CASSRQGFDPKNIQYF; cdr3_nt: TGTGCCAGCAGCCGACAGGGGTTTGATCCGAAAAACATTCAGTACTTC
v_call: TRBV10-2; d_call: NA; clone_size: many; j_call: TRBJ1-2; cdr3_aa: CASSEITGSDGYTF; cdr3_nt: TGCGCCAGCAGTGAGATTACAGGGTCGGATGGCTACACCTTC
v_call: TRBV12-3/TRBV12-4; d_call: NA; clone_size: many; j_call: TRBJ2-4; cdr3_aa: CASSFGQVADIQYF; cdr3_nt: TGTGCCAGCAGTTTCGGCCAGGTGGCGGACATTCAGTACTTC
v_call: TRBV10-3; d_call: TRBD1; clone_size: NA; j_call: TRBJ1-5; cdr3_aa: CAIRSGTGDFQPQHF; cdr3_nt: TGTGCCATCAGGTCCGGGACAGGGGATTTTCAGCCCCAGCATTTT
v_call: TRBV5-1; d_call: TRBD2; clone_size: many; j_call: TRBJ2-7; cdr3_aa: CASSFRAGGPSYEQYF; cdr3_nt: TGCGCCAGCAGCTTCCGAGCGGGAGGGCCTTCCTACGAGCAGTACTTC
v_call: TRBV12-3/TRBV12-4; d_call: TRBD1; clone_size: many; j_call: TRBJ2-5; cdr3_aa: CASSFGQGAWETQYF; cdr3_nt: TGTGCCAGCAGTTTTGGTCAGGGGGCTTGGGAGACCCAGTACTTC
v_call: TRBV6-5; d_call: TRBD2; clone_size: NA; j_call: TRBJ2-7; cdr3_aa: CASLPTSGRSGEQYF; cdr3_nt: TGTGCCAGTTTGCCGACTAGCGGGAGATCGGGTGAGCAGTACTTC
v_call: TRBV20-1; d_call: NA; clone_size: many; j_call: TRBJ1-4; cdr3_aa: CSARGPNEKLFF; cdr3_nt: TGCAGTGCTAGAGGACCCAATGAAAAACTGTTTTTT
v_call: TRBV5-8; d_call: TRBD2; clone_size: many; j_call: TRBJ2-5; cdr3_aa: CASSLVLAETQYF; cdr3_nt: TGTGCCAGCAGCTTGGTACTAGCGGAGACCCAGTACTTC
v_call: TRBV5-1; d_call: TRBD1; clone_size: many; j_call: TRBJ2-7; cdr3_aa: CASSPRTGSPYEQYF; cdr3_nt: TGCGCCAGCAGCCCAAGGACAGGGAGTCCCTACGAGCAGTACTTC
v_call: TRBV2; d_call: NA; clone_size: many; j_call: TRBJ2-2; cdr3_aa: CASSMRGTGELFF; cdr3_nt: TGTGCCAGCAGTATGCGGGGCACCGGGGAGCTGTTTTTT
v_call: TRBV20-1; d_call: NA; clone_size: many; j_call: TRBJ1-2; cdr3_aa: CSAKLDGYTF; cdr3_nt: TGCAGTGCTAAGTTGGACGGCTACACCTTC
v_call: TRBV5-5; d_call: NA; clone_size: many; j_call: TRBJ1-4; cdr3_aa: CASSLEEQSGSNEKLFF; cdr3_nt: TGTGCCAGCAGCTTGGAGGAGCAATCCGGGTCTAATGAAAAACTGTTTTTT
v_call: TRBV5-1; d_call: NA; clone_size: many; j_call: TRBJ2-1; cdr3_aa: CASSLAGDSYNEQFF; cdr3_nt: TGCGCCAGCAGCTTGGCCGGTGACAGTTACAATGAGCAGTTCTTC
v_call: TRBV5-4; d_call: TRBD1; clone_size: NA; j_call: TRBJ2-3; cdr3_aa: CASRPDRASTDTQYF; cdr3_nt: TGTGCCAGCCGACCGGACAGGGCTAGCACAGATACGCAGTATTTT
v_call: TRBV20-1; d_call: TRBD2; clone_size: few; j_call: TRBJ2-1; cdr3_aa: CSAGLAANNEQFF; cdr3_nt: TGCAGTGCTGGACTAGCGGCTAACAATGAGCAGTTCTTC
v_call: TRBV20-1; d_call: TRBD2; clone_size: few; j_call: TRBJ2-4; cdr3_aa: CSARDSSGGYSKNIQYF; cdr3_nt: TGCAGTGCTAGAGACTCTAGCGGGGGGTATTCCAAAAACATTCAGTACTTC
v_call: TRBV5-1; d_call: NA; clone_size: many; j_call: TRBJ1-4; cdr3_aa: CASSSRGFEKLFF; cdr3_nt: TGCGCCAGCAGCTCCAGGGGATTTGAAAAACTGTTTTTT
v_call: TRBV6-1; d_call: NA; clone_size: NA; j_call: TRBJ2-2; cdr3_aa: CASQIFQSTGELFF; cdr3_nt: TGTGCCAGCCAGATTTTCCAGTCCACCGGGGAGCTGTTTTTT
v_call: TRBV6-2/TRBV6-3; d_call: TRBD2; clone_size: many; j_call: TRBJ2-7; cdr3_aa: CASSPRLADHYEQYF; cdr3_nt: TGTGCCAGCAGCCCCCGGCTAGCGGACCACTACGAGCAGTACTTC
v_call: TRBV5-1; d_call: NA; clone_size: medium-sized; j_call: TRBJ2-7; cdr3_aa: CASSLGTGLSPEQYF; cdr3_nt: TGCGCCAGCAGCTTAGGAACCGGGCTAAGCCCTGAGCAGTACTTC
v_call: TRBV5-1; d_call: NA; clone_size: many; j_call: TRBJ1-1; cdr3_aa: CASSLGWGSEAEAFF; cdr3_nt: TGCGCCAGCAGCTTAGGATGGGGCTCGGAAGCTGAAGCTTTCTTT
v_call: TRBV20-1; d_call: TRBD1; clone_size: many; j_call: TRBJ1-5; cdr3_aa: CSASSGQYNQPQHF; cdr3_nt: TGCAGTGCTAGTTCGGGACAGTACAATCAGCCCCAGCATTTT
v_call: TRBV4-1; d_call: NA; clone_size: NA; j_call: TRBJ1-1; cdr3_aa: CREDRDTEAFF; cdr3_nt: TGCCGGGAGGATCGGGACACTGAAGCTTTCTTT
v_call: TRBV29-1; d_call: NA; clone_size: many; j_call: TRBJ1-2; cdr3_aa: CSVETEGGYGYTF; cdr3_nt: TGCAGCGTTGAGACAGAGGGAGGGTATGGCTACACCTTC
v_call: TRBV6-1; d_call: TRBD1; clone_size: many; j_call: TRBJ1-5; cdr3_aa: CAGDRGHSNQPQHF; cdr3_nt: TGTGCCGGCGACAGGGGACATAGCAATCAGCCCCAGCATTTT
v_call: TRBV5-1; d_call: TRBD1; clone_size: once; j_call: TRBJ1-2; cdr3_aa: CASSSVQGMRMQGCYTF; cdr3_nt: TGCGCCAGCAGCTCGGTACAGGGGATGCGGATGCAGGGCTGCTACACCTTC
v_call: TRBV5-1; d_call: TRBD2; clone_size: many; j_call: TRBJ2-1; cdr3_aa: CASSLVPSGGYNEQFF; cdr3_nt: TGCGCCAGCAGCTTGGTCCCTAGCGGGGGTTACAATGAGCAGTTCTTC
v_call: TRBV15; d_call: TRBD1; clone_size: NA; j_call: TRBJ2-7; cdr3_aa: CATSRDDATGARYF; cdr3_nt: TGTGCCACCAGCAGAGACGATGCTACAGGGGCGAGGTACTTC
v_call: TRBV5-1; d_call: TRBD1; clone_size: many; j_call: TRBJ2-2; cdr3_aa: CASSPDRANTGELFF; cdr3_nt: TGCGCCAGCAGCCCGGACAGGGCCAACACCGGGGAGCTGTTTTTT
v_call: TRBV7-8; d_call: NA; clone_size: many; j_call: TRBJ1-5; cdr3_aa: CASSLGVRPYQPQHF; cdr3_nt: TGTGCCAGCAGCTTAGGGGTCAGGCCCTATCAGCCCCAGCATTTT
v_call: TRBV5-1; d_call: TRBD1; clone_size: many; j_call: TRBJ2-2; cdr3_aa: CASSWTGQGVAGELFF; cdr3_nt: TGCGCCAGCAGCTGGACAGGACAGGGTGTTGCCGGGGAGCTGTTTTTT
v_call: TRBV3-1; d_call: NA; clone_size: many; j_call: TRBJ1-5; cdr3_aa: CASSQDGGFGNQPQHF; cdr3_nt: TGTGCCAGCAGCCAAGATGGGGGGTTCGGCAATCAGCCCCAGCATTTT
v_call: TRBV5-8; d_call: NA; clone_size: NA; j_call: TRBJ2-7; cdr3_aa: CASSPSSYEQYF; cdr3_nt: TGTGCCAGCAGCCCGAGCTCCTACGAGCAGTACTTC
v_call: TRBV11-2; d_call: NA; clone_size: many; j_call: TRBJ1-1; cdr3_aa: CASSFSANTEAFF; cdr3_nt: TGTGCCAGCAGCTTCTCGGCGAACACTGAAGCTTTCTTT
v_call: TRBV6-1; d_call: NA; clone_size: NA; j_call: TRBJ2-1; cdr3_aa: CASSEYMARLNEQFF; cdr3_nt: TGTGCCAGCAGTGAGTACATGGCCCGCCTGAATGAGCAGTTCTTC
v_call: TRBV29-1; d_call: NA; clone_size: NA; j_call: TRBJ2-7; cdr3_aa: CSVPGIDRYEQYF; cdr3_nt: TGCAGCGTCCCCGGGATAGATCGGTACGAGCAGTACTTC
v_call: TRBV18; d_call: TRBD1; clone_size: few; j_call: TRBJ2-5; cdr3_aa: CASSPVRTGSETQYF; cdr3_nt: TGTGCCAGCTCACCAGTCCGGACAGGGTCTGAGACCCAGTACTTC
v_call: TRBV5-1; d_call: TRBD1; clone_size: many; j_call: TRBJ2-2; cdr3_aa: CASSAGMGQGYGGELFF; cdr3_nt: TGCGCCAGCAGCGCCGGCATGGGACAGGGATACGGCGGGGAGCTGTTTTTT
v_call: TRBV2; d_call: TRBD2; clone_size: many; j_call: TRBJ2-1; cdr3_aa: CASSVSSGGRSEQFF; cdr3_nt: TGTGCCAGCAGTGTTTCTAGCGGGGGACGTAGTGAGCAGTTCTTC
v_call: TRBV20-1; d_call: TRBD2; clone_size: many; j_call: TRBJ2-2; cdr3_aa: CSARDNFAGGVAGELFF; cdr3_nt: TGCAGTGCTAGAGATAATTTTGCGGGAGGGGTCGCCGGGGAGCTGTTTTTT
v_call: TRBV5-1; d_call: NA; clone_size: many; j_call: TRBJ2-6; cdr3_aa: CASSLRSGANVLTF; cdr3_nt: TGCGCCAGCAGCTTACGCTCTGGGGCCAACGTCCTGACTTTC
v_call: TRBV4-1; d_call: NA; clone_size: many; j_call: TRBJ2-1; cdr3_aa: CASSRPGTRPVF; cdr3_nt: TGCGCCAGCAGCCGCCCCGGGACACGGCCGGTCTTC